Below are 6 T cell receptor beta chains sequenced from a single sample in a study of shared clonotypes between healthy human individuals. Assay used: immunoSEQ multiplex PCR; TCRdb lists only in-frame clones, some missing. The sample lists 550,000 to 800,000 clones; around 72% were seen once. The sample taken for sequencing was memory CD4+ T cells sorted from blood. Regarding subset: CD45RA-negative fraction. The receptors originated from a woman under 40 in good health.

The chain recombines TRBV19 with TRBJ2-3; TRBD2 matches at 14 bases. CDR1 is LNHDA and CDR2 is SQIVND in the germline V gene (reference sequence). V trimming: 3 bases; J trimming: 6 bases; junction bases outside the gene matches: 11. CDR3 length: 18 amino acids. The CDR3, as DNA: TGTGCCAGTAGTATCCACTTGGGACTAGCGGGAGTATCGGATACGCAGTATTTT. This gives the protein CASSIHLGLAGVSDTQYF. Based on the CDR3 plus reference TRBV19 and TRBJ2-3, the full variable domain is DGGITQSPKYLFRKEGQNVTLSCEQNLNHDAMYWYRQDPGQGLRLIYYSQIVNDFQKGDIAEGYSVSREKKESFPLTVTSAQKNPTAFYLCASSIHLGLAGVSDTQYFGPGTRLTVL.

The genes are TRBV28 and TRBJ2-3; no definite D call. Looked up from germline, CDR1 is MDHEN and CDR2 is SYDVKM. V shed 10 bases and J shed 2 bases, with 10 bases lying between them. CDR3 length: 12 residues. The CDR3 bases are TGTGCCACCGACTCCTCCACAGATACGCAGTATTTT. It translates to CATDSSTDTQYF.

The J gene is TRBJ2-7, the V gene TRBV2, with TRBD1 as a possible D gene (5 bases). Germline CDR1 SNHLY, CDR2 FYNNEI. Trimming left V 6 bases short and J 0 bases short, with 15 bases between. CDR3 size: 15 residues. The CDR3 coding sequence is TGTGCCAGCAGCGCGGAGACAGCGAGCTCCTACGAGCAGTACTTC. This encodes CASSAETASSYEQYF.

This chain connects TRBV28 to TRBJ2-7; D is undetermined. Trimming stripped 3 bases from V and 0 bases from J, with 12 bases between. The length of the CDR3 is 15 residues. Germline assignment: CDR1 MDHEN and CDR2 SYDVKM. The CDR3 reads CASSFHQASSYEQYF. For the CDR3, the DNA is TGTGCCAGCAGTTTTCATCAGGCTTCCTCCTACGAGCAGTACTTC.

V usage is TRBV27 and J usage is TRBJ2-7, with TRBD2 matching over 10 bases. Germline V gene lookup returns CDR1 MNHEY and CDR2 SMNVEV (reference sequence). J lost 6 bases, V lost 6 bases, and 14 bases had no gene match. The CDR3 is 16 amino acids. CDR3 bases: TGTGCCAGCAGAGCACAACTAGCGGGAAAAGTCGGCGAGCAGTACTTC. Protein product: CASRAQLAGKVGEQYF.

This clone turned up a few times. The V gene is TRBV4-1, the J gene TRBJ1-2; D ambiguous. Germline lookup yields CDR1 MGHRA and CDR2 YSYEKL. Trimming stripped 3 bases from V and 2 bases from J, with 16 bases between. This CDR3 contains 16 residues. The CDR3 loop is CASSQAGSLGNYGYTF. The CDR3 coding sequence is TGCGCCAGCAGCCAGGCAGGTTCCCTAGGGAACTATGGCTACACCTTC.